Below are 30 T cell receptor beta chains sequenced from a single sample in a study of T cells in Graves' hyperthyroidism and ophthalmopathy. The investigators amplified TCR beta CDR3 regions from RNA transcripts. When the TCR CDR3 underwent first-round RT-PCR, the HTBI primer set was used. MiXCR was run by TCRdb on the multiplex PCR reads, yielding one entry per CDR3 protein. The data contain a few hundred thousand distinct CDR3 sequences, about 15% of them singletons. The sequencing input was blood. The receptors shown here come from a woman between 35 and 50 years old with Graves' hyperthyroidism.

This clonotype occurred a few times. Given a much more abundant clone one base away, this may be a read error. The chain carries TRBV27 and TRBJ1-5; unclear D gene. The CDR3 length is 16 residues. Germline CDR1 reads MNHEY; CDR2 reads SMNVEV (reference sequence). The CDR3 bases are TGTGCCAGCAGTTTATTATCCGGCGTGGGCAATCAGCCCCGGCATTTT. This sequence encodes CASSLLSGVGNQPRHF.

In this sample, this clonotype turned up a few times. The chain uses TRBV19 and TRBJ2-7, with TRBD1 matching over 8 bases. CDR3 length: 14 residues. Trimming cost V 7 bases and J 3 bases; bases outside gene matches: 8. Germline loops: CDR1 LNHDA, CDR2 SQIVND (reference sequence). CDR3 residues: CASTNTGTGYEQYF. The CDR3 DNA sequence: TGTGCCAGTACCAATACCGGGACAGGCTACGAGCAGTACTTC.

This clonotype was recorded many times. The V and J genes are TRBV28 and TRBJ2-7; D not resolved. The V end was cut by 6 bases, the J end by 5 bases, with 11 bases between. The CDR3 contains 12 residues. Germline values: CDR1 MDHEN, CDR2 SYDVKM. CDR3 DNA: TGTGCCAGCAGCTACGGACGGGACGAGCAGTACTTC. As protein: CASSYGRDEQYF.

This clonotype was detected a few times. V usage is TRBV7-2 and J usage is TRBJ2-1; no clear D gene. CDR1 SGHTA and CDR2 FQGNSA come from the germline V gene. There are 16 residues in the CDR3. V was pared by 1 base and J by 5 bases, with 15 bases between. The CDR3 reads CASSLVGGQADNEQFF. For the CDR3, the DNA is TGTGCCAGCAGCTTAGTCGGTGGTCAGGCCGACAATGAGCAGTTCTTC. Looking up the rest from reference TRBV7-2 and TRBJ2-1 gives the full variable domain: GAGVSQSPSNKVTEKGKDVELRCDPISGHTALYWYRQSLGQGLEFLIYFQGNSAPDKSGLPSDRFSAERTGGSVSTLTIQRTQQEDSAVYLCASSLVGGQADNEQFFGPGTRLTVL.

The rearrangement joins TRBV29-1 to TRBJ1-1; D is perhaps TRBD1 (6 bases). The CDR3 runs to 15 residues. Germline-derived CDR1 and CDR2 are SQVTM and ANQGSEA. V lost 1 base to trimming and J lost 10 bases, with 22 bases between them. In nucleotides, the CDR3 is TGCAGCGTTGAAGGTTCCGTACCGGGGGGGCGCGTAGCTTTCTTT. It specifies CSVEGSVPGGRVAFF.

This clonotype was picked up many times. This chain links TRBV12-3 or TRBV12-4 with TRBJ2-3; D gene uncertain. The CDR3 loop spans 15 amino acids. V was cut by 1 base and J by 6 bases, with 14 bases left in between. The CDR3 is CASSLERVSRDTQYF. The DNA of the CDR3 is TGTGCCAGCAGTTTAGAGCGAGTGTCTCGCGATACGCAGTATTTT.

This clonotype was seen at least ten times. The rearrangement links TRBV20-1 to TRBJ2-3; 9 nucleotides agree with TRBD2. The V gene's germline CDR1 is DFQATT and CDR2 SNEGSKA (reference sequence). This CDR3 comprises 15 residues. V gave up 0 bases and J gave up 4 bases; unmatched junction bases: 5. CDR3 protein: CSARDHAGGPDTQYF. The CDR3 DNA follows: TGCAGTGCTAGAGATCATGCGGGAGGGCCAGATACGCAGTATTTT.

This clonotype was seen repeatedly, ten times or more. The chain employs TRBV12-3 or TRBV12-4 and TRBJ1-2, with 8 positions matching TRBD1. J lost 8 bases, V lost 5 bases, and 10 bases had no gene match. The CDR3 extends over 14 amino acids. CDR3 sequence reads: CASSPTQGVGGYTF. The CDR3 coding sequence is TGTGCCAGCAGTCCCACACAGGGGGTCGGGGGCTACACCTTC.

This clonotype was seen many times. This sequence joins TRBV5-1 and TRBJ1-1; 8 bases align to TRBD1. Germline values: CDR1 SGHRS, CDR2 YFSETQ. The CDR3 length is 16 residues. Trimming at V came to 0 bases and at J to 4 bases, leaving 8 bases not matched to a gene. CDR3 coding DNA: TGCGCCAGCAGCTTGGTCCAGGGGGCGTTGGGCACTGAAGCTTTCTTT. Translated, it gives CASSLVQGALGTEAFF.

Many counts were recorded for this clonotype. The V gene is TRBV5-6, the J gene TRBJ2-5; the D gene could be TRBD1 or TRBD2 (5 bases each). V dropped 0 bases and J dropped 1 base, with 10 bases sitting between them. The CDR3 covers 15 residues. Germline V lookup: CDR1 SGHDT, CDR2 YYEEEE. The CDR3 DNA is TGTGCCAGCAGCTTGGGGGGGAGCCCCCAAGAGACCCAGTACTTC. Amino acid sequence: CASSLGGSPQETQYF. Full variable domain (remainder filled in from reference TRBV5-6 and TRBJ2-5): DAGVTQSPTHLIKTRGQQVTLRCSPKSGHDTVSWYQQALGQGPQFIFQYYEEEERQRGNFPDRFSGHQFPNYSSELNVNALLLGDSALYLCASSLGGSPQETQYFGPGTRLLVL.

This clonotype was detected a few times. J is TRBJ2-1 and V is TRBV24-1; D is undetermined. Germline CDR1 is KGHDR and CDR2 is SFDVKD. The CDR3 loop spans 14 amino acids. The V and J ends lost 0 bases and 5 bases respectively, with 7 bases between them. CDR3 nucleotide sequence: TGTGCCACCAGTGATTTGGAACTCGACAATGAGCAGTTCTTC. Amino acids: CATSDLELDNEQFF.

In this sample, this clonotype turned up many times. The J gene is TRBJ2-1, the V gene TRBV27, with 9 positions matching TRBD1. Germline CDR1 reads MNHEY; CDR2 reads SMNVEV (reference sequence). The trim removed 4 bases at V and 4 bases at J, leaving 11 bases unmatched. The CDR3 spans 17 residues. For the CDR3, the DNA is TGTGCCAGCAGTTCACAACCACCCGGGACAGGGTACAATGAGCAGTTCTTC. Translating gives CASSSQPPGTGYNEQFF.

This clonotype was observed at least ten times. This chain joins TRBV20-1 and TRBJ2-1; 12 bases map to TRBD2. Germline trimming cut 6 bases from V and 8 bases from J; bases unmatched to any gene: 11. This CDR3 is built from 15 residues. Germline V gives CDR1 DFQATT, CDR2 SNEGSKA (reference sequence). CDR3 nucleotides: TGCAGTGCCTCTATGACTAGCGGGAGTTTAGATGAGCAGTTCTTC. It translates to CSASMTSGSLDEQFF.

This chain joins TRBV27 and TRBJ2-7, with TRBD2 identical over 11 bases. The CDR3 has 15 amino acids. Germline-derived CDR1 and CDR2 are MNHEY and SMNVEV (reference sequence). The junction had 4 bases not matched to a gene; V was cut back by 4 bases and J by 2 bases. DNA for the CDR3: TGTGCCAGCAGTTCGACTAGCGGGACTGCCTACGAGCAGTACTTC. It is translated as CASSSTSGTAYEQYF.

This clonotype has more than one count but fewer than ten. It may be a read error: a sequence one base away is much more abundant. The conserved phenylalanine or tryptophan is not found at the CDR3 terminus, so this likely reflects a read error. The V call is TRBV12-3 or TRBV12-4, the J call TRBJ1-1; D might be TRBD1 (5 bases). V was clipped by 7 bases and J by 1 base, with 10 bases between them. The CDR3 covers 13 residues. The CDR3 loop reads CASTGQGNTEAFL. CDR3 in DNA: TGTGCCAGCACCGGGCAGGGGAACACTGAAGCTTTCCTT.

This clonotype was recorded at least ten times. V gene TRBV28 combines with J gene TRBJ2-7; TRBD2 might be the D (6 bases). This CDR3 is built from 12 residues. The germline gives CDR1 MDHEN, CDR2 SYDVKM. Trimming pared 6 bases from V and 3 bases from J, leaving 9 bases between. CDR3 bases: TGTGCCAGCAGACCGGGGGACTACGAGCAGTACTTC. This encodes CASRPGDYEQYF.

In DNA, the CDR3 is TGTGCCAGCAGTTCCACCATTGTAGCGGGAGGATGGGATGAGCAGTTCTTC. This encodes CASSSTIVAGGWDEQFF. V usage is TRBV27 and J usage is TRBJ2-1; 10 bases are shared with TRBD2. This CDR3 has 17 residues. V was clipped by 4 bases and J by 8 bases; unmatched bases: 14. From germline, CDR1 is MNHEY and CDR2 SMNVEV (reference sequence).

This clonotype was seen a few times. The chain recombines TRBV20-1 with TRBJ1-1; a weak D match, TRBD1 (5 bases). Germline assignment: CDR1 DFQATT and CDR2 SNEGSKA (reference sequence). The CDR3 extends over 14 amino acids. The V gene lost 5 bases and the J gene lost 1 base, with 14 bases spanning the gap. The CDR3 loop reads CSAGRNDRNTEAFF. The CDR3 coding sequence is TGCAGTGCTGGGAGGAACGACAGGAACACTGAAGCTTTCTTT.

This clonotype showed up many times. J is TRBJ2-5 and V is TRBV29-1; D perhaps matches TRBD2 (5 bases). Trimming shortened V by 7 bases and J by 5 bases, and 14 bases separated the two germline ends. Germline V gene sequence: CDR1 SQVTM, CDR2 ANQGSEA. The CDR3 sequence is 12 residues long. The CDR3 protein is CSAPAASETQYF. In nucleotides, the CDR3 is TGCAGCGCCCCGGCGGCTAGCGAGACCCAGTACTTC.

This clonotype was observed many times. The chain uses TRBV27 and TRBJ2-1; D is unresolved. Trimming stripped 8 bases from V and 5 bases from J, with 7 bases between. The CDR3 is 11 amino acids. Germline CDR1 reads MNHEY; CDR2 reads SMNVEV (reference sequence). The chain's CDR3 is CASLRDNEQFF. The CDR3 DNA reads TGTGCCAGCCTTCGGGACAATGAGCAGTTCTTC.

The table lists this clonotype with many counts. J is TRBJ2-7 and V is TRBV7-9; D is uncertain. CDR1 and CDR2 (germline): SEHNR, FQNEAQ (reference sequence). CDR3 size: 12 residues. The germline V and J ends were trimmed by 5 bases and 3 bases, with 8 bases remaining between them. The CDR3 spells CASSPGFYEQYF. The CDR3 DNA sequence: TGTGCCAGCAGCCCTGGATTCTACGAGCAGTACTTC. Using reference TRBV7-9 and TRBJ2-7 for the parts outside the CDR3, the full variable domain is DTGVSQNPRHKITKRGQNVTFRCDPISEHNRLYWYRQTLGQGPEFLTYFQNEAQLEKSRLLSDRFSAERPKGSFSTLEIQRTEQGDSAMYLCASSPGFYEQYFGPGTRLTVT.

The J gene is TRBJ1-5, the V gene TRBV5-1, with D possibly TRBD1 on 6 matching bases. V lost 3 bases and J lost 6, with 13 bases in between. The CDR3 has 14 amino acids. Germline V gene lookup returns CDR1 SGHRS and CDR2 YFSETQ. Here the CDR3 DNA reads TGCGCCAGCAGCTCAGAGGGCAGGGGTCAGCCCCAGCATTTT. Amino acid sequence: CASSSEGRGQPQHF. Full variable domain (remainder filled in from reference TRBV5-1 and TRBJ1-5): KAGVTQTPRYLIKTRGQQVTLSCSPISGHRSVSWYQQTPGQGLQFLFEYFSETQRNKGNFPGRFSGRQFSNSRSEMNVSTLELGDSALYLCASSSEGRGQPQHFGDGTRLSIL.

The V gene is TRBV13, the J gene TRBJ2-1; perhaps TRBD2 as D (6 bases). Germline V lookup: CDR1 PRHDT, CDR2 FYEKMQ (reference sequence). The CDR3 loop spans 12 amino acids. V lost 6 bases and J lost 12, with 15 bases in between. CDR3 loop: CASRQLRRGQFF. The CDR3 DNA reads TGTGCCAGCAGACAGCTCCGGCGGGGGCAGTTCTTC.

The chain has TRBV28 and TRBJ1-5, with D maybe TRBD1 (5 bases). The CDR3 totals 16 residues. The ends were cut back, 3 bases at V and 0 bases at J, with 12 bases in the middle. The germline V gene encodes CDR1 MDHEN and CDR2 SYDVKM. The CDR3 region is CASSLGPLGSNQPQHF. As DNA, the CDR3 is TGTGCCAGCAGTTTGGGACCGCTGGGTAGCAATCAGCCCCAGCATTTT.

This clonotype has ten or more counts. The chain links TRBV11-2 to TRBJ2-4; maybe TRBD1 (6 bases). The V gene lost 0 bases and the J gene lost 1 base, with 13 bases spanning the gap. This CDR3 has 17 residues. Looked up from germline, CDR1 is SGHAT and CDR2 is FQNNGV. CDR3: CASSLDPGTGAKNIQYF. The CDR3 nucleotides are TGTGCCAGCAGCTTAGATCCGGGAACAGGGGCCAAAAACATTCAGTACTTC.

This clonotype showed up many times. CDR3 DNA: TGCAGTGCTAGTTCGGGCTCCTACAATGAGCAGTTCTTC. Translating it yields CSASSGSYNEQFF. The chain joins TRBV20-1 to TRBJ2-1; D is ambiguous. The CDR3 covers 13 residues. Per germline, CDR1 DFQATT and CDR2 SNEGSKA (reference sequence). V lost 3 bases and J lost 0, with 6 bases in between.

This clonotype was observed a few times. The chain recombines TRBV10-3 with TRBJ2-1; 9 bases match TRBD1. The germline V gene has CDR1 ENHRY and CDR2 SYGVKD. This CDR3 spans 14 amino acids. The trim removed 10 bases at V and 9 bases at J, leaving 13 bases unmatched. CDR3 in amino acids: CATTYGTGRIEQFF. In nucleotides, the CDR3 is TGTGCCACCACTTACGGGACAGGGCGTATTGAGCAGTTCTTC.

This clonotype was counted ten times or more. V and J are TRBV6-2 or TRBV6-3 and TRBJ1-6; D unresolved. V was pared by 5 bases and J by 4 bases, with 9 bases between. This CDR3 has 14 residues. Per the germline V gene, CDR1 is MNHEY and CDR2 is SVGEGT. The CDR3 loop reads CASSQQSYNSPLHF. The CDR3, as DNA: TGTGCCAGCAGTCAACAAAGTTATAATTCACCCCTCCACTTT.

This clonotype was recorded many times. V is TRBV20-1 and J is TRBJ2-3; no firm D call. The CDR3 extends over 16 amino acids. Germline CDR1 and CDR2: DFQATT and SNEGSKA (reference sequence). Trimming removed 6 bases at V and 2 bases at J, with 21 bases between. The CDR3 sequence: CSAEFFSWSNTDTQYF. The DNA for the CDR3 is TGCAGTGCGGAGTTCTTTTCGTGGAGTAACACAGATACGCAGTATTTT.

At least ten counts were recorded for this clonotype. V is TRBV28 and J is TRBJ2-7; maybe TRBD2 (6 bases). The CDR3 runs 16 residues. Germline assignment: CDR1 MDHEN and CDR2 SYDVKM. Trimming left V 1 base short and J 0 bases short, with 13 bases between. CDR3 sequence reads: CASSLLSGASSYEQYF. In DNA form, the CDR3 reads TGTGCCAGCAGTTTATTGTCGGGAGCAAGCTCCTACGAGCAGTACTTC.